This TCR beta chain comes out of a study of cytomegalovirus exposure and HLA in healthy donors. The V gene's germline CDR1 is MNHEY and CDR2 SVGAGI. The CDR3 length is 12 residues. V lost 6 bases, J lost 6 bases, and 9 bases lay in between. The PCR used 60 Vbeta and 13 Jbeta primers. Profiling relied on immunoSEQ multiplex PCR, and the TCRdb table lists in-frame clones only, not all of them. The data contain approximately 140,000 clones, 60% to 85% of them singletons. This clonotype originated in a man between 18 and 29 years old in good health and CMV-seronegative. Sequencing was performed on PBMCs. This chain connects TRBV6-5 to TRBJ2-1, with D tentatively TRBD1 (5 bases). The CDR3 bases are TGTGCCAGCAGCTCCAGGGTCAATGAGCAGTTCTTC. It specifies CASSSRVNEQFF.